A selection of T cell receptor beta chains follows, all from one sample in a study of blood T cells in healthy people across ages. One entry per CDR3 protein, called by TCRdb with MiXCR from the 5' RACE reads. The top ten clones hold 30% to 40% of a sample with approximately 600,000 distinct CDR3 sequences, 45% to 65% of them seen once. Sequencing used blood. The receptors originated from a man aged 55 to 70 in good health. Both conserved end residues are part of each CDR3. Fields, in order: clone size, J gene, D gene, V gene, CDR3 DNA, CDR3 protein. The D gene is left open where the match is weak. Rows give clone size only sometimes, using once, few, many, or a class for an expanded clone.

>NA|TRBJ2-3|TRBD2|TRBV12-3/TRBV12-4
TGTGCCAGCAGTTTAAGGGGAGGGTCTAGCACAGATACGCAGTATTTT
CASSLRGGSSTDTQYF
>NA|TRBJ1-2|TRBD1|TRBV2
TGTGCCAGCAGCGGGACAGTGGGTGGCTACACCTTC
CASSGTVGGYTF
>NA|TRBJ2-4|NA|TRBV7-9
TGTGCCAGCAGCCGCCCCGGACTAGCCAAAAACATTCAGTACTTC
CASSRPGLAKNIQYF
>NA|TRBJ2-5|TRBD2|TRBV28
TGTGCCAGCAGCCTCGGGGGGGTCGGAGAGACCCAGTACTTC
CASSLGGVGETQYF
>few|TRBJ1-1|NA|TRBV27
TGTGCCAGCAGACTCAGTACCTACACTGAAGCTTTCTTT
CASRLSTYTEAFF
>NA|TRBJ2-5|TRBD2|TRBV7-2
TGTGCCGGCAGCGGGGGGGTTATAAGCGGAGAGACCCAGTACTTC
CAGSGGVISGETQYF
>NA|TRBJ2-3|NA|TRBV20-1
TGCAGTGCTAGAGTAGGCTTCTCGGGCACAGATACGCAGTATTTT
CSARVGFSGTDTQYF
>NA|TRBJ1-1|NA|TRBV29-1
TGCAGCGCTCCGGGGGGAGCCACTGAAGCTTTCTTT
CSAPGGATEAFF
>NA|TRBJ2-5|NA|TRBV9
TGTGCCAGCAGCGTAGCGGTTTGGGGGGAGACCCAGTACTTC
CASSVAVWGETQYF
>few|TRBJ1-6|TRBD1|TRBV27
TGTGCCAGCAGTTTACGGCCGGGACAGGCAAATTCACCCCTCCACTTT
CASSLRPGQANSPLHF
>NA|TRBJ2-3|TRBD2|TRBV12-3/TRBV12-4
TGTGCCAGCAGTTTGGACGGGGGGGCCCCAGATACGCAGTATTTT
CASSLDGGAPDTQYF
>few|TRBJ1-2|NA|TRBV5-1
TGCGCCAGCAGCTTGAACTCAGGGAGTTATGGCTACACCTTC
CASSLNSGSYGYTF
>NA|TRBJ1-4|TRBD1|TRBV28
TGTGCCAGCAGTTTGACAGGGGTTTCAACTAATGAAAAACTGTTTTTT
CASSLTGVSTNEKLFF
>few|TRBJ2-5|TRBD2|TRBV20-1
TGCAGTGCTACCCGATCGGGACTAGCCTCGGAGACCCAGTACTTC
CSATRSGLASETQYF
>NA|TRBJ2-1|NA|TRBV10-3
TGTGCCATCAGGGACGAGTCTGGCGGGTATGCCTACAATGAGCAGTTCTTC
CAIRDESGGYAYNEQFF
>NA|TRBJ1-2|NA|TRBV5-5
TGTACCAGCAGCTCCCCTGACAGGAGCTATGGCTACACCTTC
CTSSSPDRSYGYTF
>NA|TRBJ2-7|TRBD1|TRBV5-1
TGCGCCAGCAGCTTGGCTTGGGACAGGCTCAACTACGAGCAGTACTTC
CASSLAWDRLNYEQYF
>NA|TRBJ1-6|NA|TRBV12-3/TRBV12-4
TGTGCCAGCAGTGTAATTTTGGGGTCACCCCTCCACTTT
CASSVILGSPLHF
>few|TRBJ1-2|NA|TRBV27
TGTGCCAGCAGGCCGGGCAGAAGCTATGGCTACACCTTC
CASRPGRSYGYTF
>NA|TRBJ2-4|TRBD2|TRBV4-1
TGCGCCAGCAGCCAAGACTCCCCGGGGGGTGAGCAGTACTTC
CASSQDSPGGEQYF
>NA|TRBJ1-1|NA|TRBV20-1
TGCAGTGCCCTTCCCCCAAGGAGGGGCGACGCTGAAGCTTTCTTT
CSALPPRRGDAEAFF
>NA|TRBJ2-1|TRBD2|TRBV20-1
TGCAGTGCCGCGGCGGGGGGGCGGTTTGAGCAGTTCTTC
CSAAAGGRFEQFF
>NA|TRBJ2-5|NA|TRBV25-1
TGTGCCAGTGGACAACATGGGGAAGAGACCCAGTACTTC
CASGQHGEETQYF
>few|TRBJ1-1|NA|TRBV20-1
TGCAGTGCTGACCCCAGGGGCACTGAAGCTTTCTTT
CSADPRGTEAFF
>NA|TRBJ1-2|TRBD1|TRBV10-3
TGTGCCACACACGGGACAGGGGGGGACTATGGCTACACCTTC
CATHGTGGDYGYTF
>few|TRBJ2-7|NA|TRBV30
TGTGCCTGGAGTGCAGGGTACTACGAGCAGTACTTC
CAWSAGYYEQYF
>NA|TRBJ2-7|TRBD1|TRBV2
TGTGCCAGCAGTGCCAGGGGGCGAAGTTATACCTACGAGCAGTACTTC
CASSARGRSYTYEQYF
>NA|TRBJ2-7|NA|TRBV5-1
TGCGCCAGCAGCCCGGACCAGGTTCTCCAGTACTTC
CASSPDQVLQYF
>few|TRBJ2-7|TRBD1|TRBV12-3/TRBV12-4
TGTGCCAGCAGTGGGGGACAGGGGTTCCACGAGCAGTACTTC
CASSGGQGFHEQYF
>many|TRBJ2-7|NA|TRBV5-1
TGCGCCAGCAGCCCAAGGGACTCCTACGAGCAGTACTTC
CASSPRDSYEQYF
>NA|TRBJ2-6|NA|TRBV5-1
TGCGCCAGCAGCTTGTTAGCGTCCTCCTCTGGGGCCAACGTCCTGACTTTC
CASSLLASSSGANVLTF
>NA|TRBJ1-1|NA|TRBV5-1
TGCGCCAGCAGCGGCGATCTAGGGGTCGCTGAAGCTTTCTTT
CASSGDLGVAEAFF
>NA|TRBJ2-5|TRBD1|TRBV29-1
TGCAGCGTCACCACAGGGGGCGGCGGGACCCAGTACTTC
CSVTTGGGGTQYF
>NA|TRBJ2-7|TRBD1|TRBV5-1
TGCGCCAGCAGCACCACAGGGGGTTCGCTCTACGAGCAGTACTTC
CASSTTGGSLYEQYF
>NA|TRBJ2-3|TRBD2|TRBV6-5
TGTGCCAGCAGTTACATGGGGGGGGGAACAGATACGCAGTATTTT
CASSYMGGGTDTQYF
>NA|TRBJ1-2|TRBD1|TRBV2
TGTGCCAGCAGCACCGGGACAGGGGAGTTAGCGGGCTACACCTTC
CASSTGTGELAGYTF
>few|TRBJ2-1|TRBD1|TRBV12-3/TRBV12-4
TGTGCCAGCAGTTTGTGGACAGGGGGGAATGAGCAGTTCTTC
CASSLWTGGNEQFF
>NA|TRBJ2-2|NA|TRBV4-1
TGCGCCAGCAGCCAGAGTTTTAGCGGTCTGAACACCGGGGAGCTGTTTTTT
CASSQSFSGLNTGELFF
>NA|TRBJ2-1|NA|TRBV5-1
TGCGCCAGCAGCAAGGGGGGGCAGGAACAGTTCTTC
CASSKGGQEQFF
>NA|TRBJ2-3|TRBD1|TRBV2
TGTGCCAGCAGCGGACAGGGGGTAGATACGCAGTATTTT
CASSGQGVDTQYF
>NA|TRBJ2-7|NA|TRBV10-3
TGTGCCATGAGGGACGGGAACTCCTACGAGCAGTACTTC
CAMRDGNSYEQYF
>few|TRBJ1-2|NA|TRBV18
TGTGCCAGCTCACCAGACGGATTATATGGCTACACCTTC
CASSPDGLYGYTF
>NA|TRBJ1-2|NA|TRBV5-1
TGCGCCAGCAGCAGTGGGGCGAGCTATGGCTACACCTTC
CASSSGASYGYTF
>NA|TRBJ2-2|NA|TRBV20-1
TGCAGTGCTAGAGCCGAGGACGGGGAGCTGTTTTTT
CSARAEDGELFF
>NA|TRBJ2-5|TRBD2|TRBV27
TGTGCCAGCAGTTTATCTGACCCTAGCGGGGGGGCAGGGACCCAGTACTTC
CASSLSDPSGGAGTQYF
>NA|TRBJ1-1|NA|TRBV20-1
TGCAGTGCCCAAGGACGGGGCACTGAAGCTTTCTTT
CSAQGRGTEAFF
>once|TRBJ1-2|NA|TRBV7-9
TGTGCCAGCAGCTTGCGGGGGACGGGGGGCTACACCTTC
CASSLRGTGGYTF
>NA|TRBJ1-6|NA|TRBV18
TGTGCCAGCTCACCACATCTACTCTCCTATAATTCACCCCTCCACTTT
CASSPHLLSYNSPLHF
>NA|TRBJ1-4|TRBD1|TRBV3-1
TGTGCCAGCAGCCGAGGCGCATGGACAGGGAGGGAAAAACTGTTTTTT
CASSRGAWTGREKLFF
>NA|TRBJ1-2|NA|TRBV20-1
TGCAGTACTAGAGACAAAAACAGGGATCTTGGATATGGCTACACCTTC
CSTRDKNRDLGYGYTF
>NA|TRBJ2-7|TRBD1|TRBV6-2/TRBV6-3
TGTGCCAGCAGTTACACAGGGGGCAGAATCAACGAGCAGTACTTC
CASSYTGGRINEQYF
>few|TRBJ1-2|NA|TRBV7-9
TGTGCCAGCAGCTTAGGCGAAACGGGCTACACCTTC
CASSLGETGYTF
>NA|TRBJ2-5|TRBD2|TRBV9
TGTGCCAGCACGCCCGGACTAGCGGGGGGAGAGACCCAGTACTTC
CASTPGLAGGETQYF
>few|TRBJ2-5|TRBD2|TRBV10-3
TGTGCCATCAGTGAGTCGGGACTAGCGGGGCGCCCGGAGGAGACCCAGTACTTC
CAISESGLAGRPEETQYF
>few|TRBJ2-3|NA|TRBV5-6
TGTGCCAGCAGCTTGCCGCGGCTCCGAGATACGCAGTATTTT
CASSLPRLRDTQYF
>few|TRBJ2-5|TRBD2|TRBV9
TGTGCCAGCAGCGTAGTGTGGGGGGGCCAAGAGACCCAGTACTTC
CASSVVWGGQETQYF
>NA|TRBJ1-1|NA|TRBV29-1
TGCAGCGCTCAGGGGAGATTGAACACTGAAGCTTTCTTT
CSAQGRLNTEAFF
>once|TRBJ2-7|NA|TRBV20-1
TGCAGTGCGCCCGGTCCCGCGGGGGCCTCCTACGAGCAGTACTTC
CSAPGPAGASYEQYF
>few|TRBJ2-5|NA|TRBV4-2
TGTGCCAGCAGCCGCCAACCGGGACCCTACTACAATGAGCAGTACTTC
CASSRQPGPYYNEQYF